One T cell receptor beta chain is described in this entry. With 60 Vbeta and 13 Jbeta primers, the PCR was carried out. Libraries were prepared by immunoSEQ multiplex PCR; TCRdb keeps only in-frame clonotypes and omits some of them. Of about 130,000 clones listed, 70% to 75% are singletons. This entry comes from a study of cytomegalovirus exposure and HLA in healthy donors. The CDR3 totals 15 residues. Germline lookup yields CDR1 SNHLY and CDR2 FYNNEI. V was pared by 1 base and J by 2 bases, with 9 bases between. Material: PBMCs. This chain joins TRBV2 and TRBJ1-5; D is unclear. The receptor was derived from a male donor in good health and CMV-seronegative. The CDR3 sequence is CASSEGGRGNQPQHF. The CDR3 DNA is TGTGCCAGCAGTGAAGGAGGGAGGGGCAATCAGCCCCAGCATTTT.